This entry is about one T cell receptor beta chain. The data were taken from a study of early T cells in non-severe SARS-CoV-2 infection. At the level of the study: Bulk RNA isolated from unsorted whole blood underwent sequencing; chains were not paired.

V lost 4 bases, J lost 1 base, and 12 bases lay in between. CDR3 length equals 14 residues. Germline lookup yields CDR1 GTSNPN and CDR2 SVGIG (reference sequence). TCRdb reprocessed the 5' RACE reads via MiXCR and lists one record per CDR3 protein. The sample carries roughly 28,000 distinct CDR3 sequences, around 5.9% recorded once. The V gene is TRBV30, the J gene TRBJ2-3, with D possibly matching TRBD1 (6 bases). This TCR derives from an adult who was a healthcare worker with PCR-confirmed SARS-CoV-2 infection or an uninfected control (not recorded which). The sequencing sample was made of whole blood. In DNA, the CDR3 is TGTGCCTGGATGACAGGAGTCGGCACAGATACGCAGTATTTT. Protein: CAWMTGVGTDTQYF.